Below are 2 T cell receptor beta chains sequenced from a single sample in a study of blood T cell repertoires in COVID-19. The assay was immunoSEQ multiplex PCR, and TCRdb's table has in-frame clones only and misses some. The sample has about 50,000 clones, roughly 88% seen once. Sequenced: peripheral blood. Source of these receptors: a human donor with active COVID-19. The donor label of this sample is uncertain.

CDR3 loop: CSASTSGRGYNEQFF. CDR3 coding DNA: TGCAGTGCTAGTACAAGCGGGAGGGGCTACAATGAGCAGTTCTTC. This sequence joins TRBV20-1 and TRBJ2-1; the match to TRBD2 covers 10 bases. J gave up 3 bases and V 3 bases, and 5 bases lay outside the gene matches. The CDR3 has 15 residues. The V gene's germline CDR1 is DFQATT and CDR2 SNEGSKA (reference sequence).

The chain joins TRBV6-5 to TRBJ2-5, with TRBD1 matching 8 bases. J gave up 3 bases and V 5 bases, and 5 bases lay outside the gene matches. This CDR3 region has 14 residues. Germline V lookup: CDR1 MNHEY, CDR2 SVGAGI. In DNA form, the CDR3 reads TGTGCCAGCAGTCAGGACAGGGAGGAAGAGACCCAGTACTTC. Residues: CASSQDREEETQYF.